The 29 T cell receptor beta chains in this list originate from one sample, sequenced in a study of cytomegalovirus exposure and HLA in healthy donors. A multiplex PCR was run with 60 Vbeta primers and 13 Jbeta primers. TCRdb's copy holds only in-frame clones and misses some; the assay was immunoSEQ multiplex PCR. The data show over 95,000 clones, with about 75% seen just once and more than 10% held by the top ten. Sequences were obtained from PBMCs. All receptors come from a woman between 40 and 50 years old in good health and CMV-seropositive.

The rearrangement links TRBV5-4 to TRBJ1-1; D not certain. The germline gives CDR1 SGHNT, CDR2 YYREEE (reference sequence). V was clipped by 5 bases and J by 0 bases, with 14 bases between them. The CDR3 extends over 15 amino acids. The CDR3 is CASRIKTVMNTEAFF. The CDR3 DNA sequence: TGTGCCAGCAGGATCAAGACTGTTATGAACACTGAAGCTTTCTTT.

The rearrangement links TRBV4-1 to TRBJ1-4; 7 nucleotides line up with TRBD1. This CDR3 is built from 18 residues. The germline V gene encodes CDR1 MGHRA and CDR2 YSYEKL. Trimming removed 3 bases from V and 0 bases from J; junction bases left unmatched: 10. CDR3 sequence (DNA): TGCGCCAGCAGCCAGCTACGGACAGGAGCAGCAACTAATGAAAAACTGTTTTTT. It translates to CASSQLRTGAATNEKLFF.

The DNA for the CDR3 is TGCGCCAGCAGCCCGGCAGGGGACAGAAATCAGCCCCAGCATTTT. Protein: CASSPAGDRNQPQHF. The chain links TRBV5-1 to TRBJ1-5, with 7 nucleotides matching TRBD1. The length of the CDR3 is 15 residues. From germline, CDR1 is SGHRS and CDR2 YFSETQ. Germline trimming cut 4 bases from V and 4 bases from J; bases unmatched to any gene: 8.

The J gene is TRBJ1-1, the V gene TRBV5-1, with D possibly being TRBD1 (5 bases). Looked up from germline, CDR1 is SGHRS and CDR2 is YFSETQ. The CDR3 consists of 14 residues. Trimming took off 4 bases at V and 0 bases at J, with 10 bases between the two ends. CDR3 bases: TGCGCCAGCAGCGACTTGACAGTGAACACTGAAGCTTTCTTT. It encodes CASSDLTVNTEAFF. The variable domain in full, with the rest retrieved from reference TRBV5-1 and TRBJ1-1, is KAGVTQTPRYLIKTRGQQVTLSCSPISGHRSVSWYQQTPGQGLQFLFEYFSETQRNKGNFPGRFSGRQFSNSRSEMNVSTLELGDSALYLCASSDLTVNTEAFFGQGTRLTVV.

This sequence joins TRBV5-1 and TRBJ2-5, with 7 positions matching TRBD1. Germline CDR1 and CDR2: SGHRS and YFSETQ. Germline trimming cut 2 bases from V and 4 bases from J; bases unmatched to any gene: 11. This CDR3 has 16 amino acids. This chain's CDR3 is CASSFLTGQARETQYF. The CDR3 DNA sequence: TGCGCCAGCAGCTTTCTCACTGGACAGGCGAGAGAGACCCAGTACTTC.

This clone occurred a few times. J is TRBJ1-2 and V is TRBV6-5; 8 bases align to TRBD1. This CDR3 comprises 14 residues. CDR1 and CDR2 (germline): MNHEY, SVGAGI. After removal of 6 bases from V and 8 bases from J, the junction contained 11 bases not matched to a gene. The CDR3 spells CASSLLTGGAGYTF. The CDR3 nucleotides are TGTGCCAGCAGCTTGCTTACAGGGGGAGCGGGCTACACCTTC.

The V gene is TRBV7-9, the J gene TRBJ2-7; 13 nucleotides match TRBD2. Germline-derived CDR1 and CDR2 are SEHNR and FQNEAQ (reference sequence). Trimming cost V 3 bases and J 6 bases; bases outside gene matches: 2. This CDR3 is built from 14 residues. The CDR3 sequence: CASSLTSGGSEQYF. CDR3 nucleotide sequence: TGTGCCAGCAGCTTGACTAGCGGGGGGAGCGAGCAGTACTTC. Using reference TRBV7-9 and TRBJ2-7 for the parts outside the CDR3, the full variable domain is DTGVSQNPRHKITKRGQNVTFRCDPISEHNRLYWYRQTLGQGPEFLTYFQNEAQLEKSRLLSDRFSAERPKGSFSTLEIQRTEQGDSAMYLCASSLTSGGSEQYFGPGTRLTVT.

The gene calls are TRBV29-1 and TRBJ2-5; D gene ambiguous. The CDR3 runs to 11 residues. Germline V CDR1 and CDR2: SQVTM, ANQGSEA. V was shortened by 5 bases and J by 5 bases, with 9 bases between the two germline ends. CDR3 nucleotide sequence: TGCAGCGTTTTGATTGGCGAGACCCAGTACTTC. This translates into CSVLIGETQYF.

This chain connects TRBV5-6 to TRBJ1-5; 11 bases line up with TRBD1. This CDR3 spans 15 amino acids. The trim removed 4 bases at V and 10 bases at J, leaving 10 bases unmatched. Germline V gene sequence: CDR1 SGHDT, CDR2 YYEEEE. CDR3 sequence: CASSLGQGARGPQHF. CDR3 in DNA: TGTGCCAGCAGCCTCGGACAGGGGGCGCGGGGCCCCCAGCATTTT.

This clone was detected a few times. V usage is TRBV9 and J usage is TRBJ1-1; D may be TRBD1 (6 bases). The CDR3 totals 12 residues. Trimming took off 3 bases at V and 5 bases at J, with 8 bases between the two ends. Germline CDR1 reads SGDLS; CDR2 reads YYNGEE. Here the CDR3 DNA reads TGTGCCAGCAGCGCCCAGGGGACTGAAGCTTTCTTT. It translates to CASSAQGTEAFF.

V usage is TRBV6-1 and J usage is TRBJ1-2, with D possibly being TRBD1 (6 bases). Between the trimmed V and J ends, which lost 0 bases and 8 bases, there was a span of 10 bases. The CDR3 is 13 residues long. The V gene's germline CDR1 is MNHNS and CDR2 SASEGT. CDR3 sequence reads: CASSEAQGRGYTF. CDR3 in DNA: TGTGCCAGCAGTGAAGCACAGGGAAGAGGCTACACCTTC.

The table lists this clone with a few counts. The chain links TRBV7-9 to TRBJ1-5, with D maybe TRBD1 (6 bases). This CDR3 region has 14 residues. Germline CDR1 SEHNR, CDR2 FQNEAQ (reference sequence). The ends were cut back, 1 base at V and 4 bases at J, with 8 bases in the middle. The CDR3 spells CASSLDRANQPQHF. CDR3 nucleotide sequence: TGTGCCAGCAGCTTAGACAGGGCAAATCAGCCCCAGCATTTT. The variable domain in full, completed from reference TRBV7-9 and TRBJ1-5, reads DTGVSQNPRHKITKRGQNVTFRCDPISEHNRLYWYRQTLGQGPEFLTYFQNEAQLEKSRLLSDRFSAERPKGSFSTLEIQRTEQGDSAMYLCASSLDRANQPQHFGDGTRLSIL.

This chain uses TRBV7-9 with TRBJ1-1; no reliable D call. Germline CDR1 SEHNR, CDR2 FQNEAQ (reference sequence). The length of the CDR3 is 12 residues. V lost 3 bases to trimming and J lost 1 base, with 3 bases between them. CDR3 nucleotides: TGTGCCAGCAGCTTTAGGAACACTGAAGCTTTCTTT. This translates into CASSFRNTEAFF. The entire variable domain, with the rest obtained from reference TRBV7-9 and TRBJ1-1, is as follows: DTGVSQNPRHKITKRGQNVTFRCDPISEHNRLYWYRQTLGQGPEFLTYFQNEAQLEKSRLLSDRFSAERPKGSFSTLEIQRTEQGDSAMYLCASSFRNTEAFFGQGTRLTVV.

This sequence joins TRBV27 and TRBJ1-1; D remains ambiguous. Trimming pared 2 bases from V and 2 bases from J, leaving 12 bases between. Per germline, CDR1 MNHEY and CDR2 SMNVEV (reference sequence). The length of the CDR3 is 15 residues. In nucleotides, the CDR3 is TGTGCCAGCAGTTTAGACACTGCCATTAACACTGAAGCTTTCTTT. The encoded protein is CASSLDTAINTEAFF.

The chain links TRBV6-5 to TRBJ2-5; TRBD1 aligns across 7 bases. The ends lost 6 bases at V and 5 bases at J; junction bases unmatched: 12. The V gene's germline CDR1 is MNHEY and CDR2 SVGAGI. The length of the CDR3 is 15 residues. The CDR3 bases are TGTGCCAGCAGCAAGACCGGACAGGCCCAGGAGACCCAGTACTTC. It encodes CASSKTGQAQETQYF.

The V gene is TRBV30, the J gene TRBJ1-2; 9 bases map to TRBD1. Trimming removed 3 bases from V and 8 bases from J; junction bases left unmatched: 7. CDR1 and CDR2 from the germline V gene are GTSNPN and SVGIG (reference sequence). This CDR3 has 13 residues. CDR3 in DNA: TGTGCCTGGAGCAGAGACAGGGGGTACGGCTACACCTTC. Its translation: CAWSRDRGYGYTF.

The chain is built from TRBV7-2 and TRBJ1-2, with a possible D match to TRBD1 (6 bases). Germline-derived CDR1 and CDR2 are SGHTA and FQGNSA. Trimming shortened V by 3 bases and J by 8 bases, and 10 bases separated the two germline ends. The CDR3 extends over 12 amino acids. CDR3 nucleotide sequence: TGTGCCAGCAGCTTTGACAGGCGGGGCTACACCTTC. Protein: CASSFDRRGYTF.

This clone has a handful of counts. The chain links TRBV29-1 to TRBJ1-1; D is unclear. The germline gives CDR1 SQVTM, CDR2 ANQGSEA. CDR3 length equals 12 residues. Trimming shortened V by 4 bases and J by 1 base, and 7 bases separated the two germline ends. The DNA of the CDR3 is TGCAGCGTTGGTGTAGCGAACACTGAAGCTTTCTTT. Translating gives CSVGVANTEAFF.

The rearrangement uses TRBV7-6 and TRBJ1-6, with D tentatively TRBD1 (6 bases). The germline V gene has CDR1 SGHVS and CDR2 FNYEAQ. Deletions cut 4 bases from V and 9 bases from J, with 19 bases between. The CDR3 spans 16 residues. In DNA form, the CDR3 reads TGTGCCAGCAGCTCCCGCGGGGGGGGCCTCGCTTCACCCCTCCACTTT. The encoded protein is CASSSRGGGLASPLHF.

The rearrangement joins TRBV30 to TRBJ1-4, with D possibly being TRBD1 (5 bases). Trimming cost V 2 bases and J 5 bases, with 15 bases left between them. The CDR3 is 15 residues long. The germline CDR1 and CDR2 sequences are GTSNPN and SVGIG (reference sequence). The CDR3 protein is CAWSPLSAGNEKLFF. The DNA for the CDR3 is TGTGCCTGGAGTCCTTTGAGTGCAGGGAATGAAAAACTGTTTTTT.

The J gene is TRBJ2-7, the V gene TRBV23-1, with TRBD1 identical over 8 bases. TRBV23-1 is classed as an ORF, of uncertain function. The CDR3 runs 18 residues. Trimming at V came to 0 bases and at J to 2 bases, leaving 12 bases not matched to a gene. CDR3 sequence reads: CASSQSLRRTGRTYEQYF. CDR3 DNA: TGCGCCAGCAGTCAATCTCTCCGCCGGACAGGGAGGACCTACGAGCAGTACTTC.

The chain employs TRBV29-1 and TRBJ2-5; TRBD1 matches at 7 bases. Losses at the gene ends were 7 bases for V and 3 bases for J; bases not matched to a gene: 8. The CDR3 is 13 residues long. Per germline, CDR1 SQVTM and CDR2 ANQGSEA. In DNA form, the CDR3 reads TGCAGCGCCCTGGACAGGCGAGAAGAGACCCAGTACTTC. Protein: CSALDRREETQYF.

This rearrangement joins TRBV4-1 to TRBJ1-5; 7 bases line up with TRBD1. This CDR3 has 17 amino acids. J was trimmed by 2 bases and V by 4 bases; bases with no gene match: 11. Germline-derived CDR1 and CDR2 are MGHRA and YSYEKL. The CDR3, as DNA: TGCGCCAGCAGCCCCTGGGGCAGGGGGGACCGCAATCAGCCCCAGCATTTT. It is translated as CASSPWGRGDRNQPQHF.

The CDR3 bases are TGTGCCAGCCGAAGACTACCGGGCCCCCGAAGCACTGAAGCTTTCTTT. This codes for CASRRLPGPRSTEAFF. The rearrangement uses TRBV6-6 and TRBJ1-1; D remains ambiguous. The CDR3 is 16 residues long. Trimming cost V 8 bases and J 4 bases, with 23 bases left between them. Germline V gene lookup returns CDR1 MNHNY and CDR2 SVGAGI (reference sequence).

This chain links TRBV10-3 with TRBJ2-3; TRBD2 is a possible D gene (5 bases). Germline values: CDR1 ENHRY, CDR2 SYGVKD. CDR3 length equals 13 residues. The V end was cut by 7 bases, the J end by 4 bases, with 12 bases between. The CDR3 sequence is CAITEGAADTQYF. In DNA, the CDR3 is TGTGCCATCACCGAGGGTGCAGCAGATACGCAGTATTTT.

The V and J genes are TRBV5-4 and TRBJ2-3; weak D call: TRBD2 (6 bases). The germline V and J ends were trimmed by 0 bases and 1 base, with 12 bases remaining between them. The CDR3 loop spans 16 amino acids. The germline CDR1 and CDR2 sequences are SGHNT and YYREEE (reference sequence). This CDR3 is CASSLEVTRGTDTQYF. The CDR3 nucleotides are TGTGCCAGCAGCTTGGAGGTGACTAGAGGCACAGATACGCAGTATTTT. The full variable domain, with the rest looked up from reference TRBV5-4 and TRBJ2-3, is ETGVTQSPTHLIKTRGQQVTLRCSSQSGHNTVSWYQQALGQGPQFIFQYYREEENGRGNFPPRFSGLQFPNYSSELNVNALELDDSALYLCASSLEVTRGTDTQYFGPGTRLTVL.

The V call is TRBV9, the J call TRBJ2-1; 7 bases are a match to TRBD1. The germline gives CDR1 SGDLS, CDR2 YYNGEE. This CDR3 contains 13 residues. The V and J ends lost 0 bases and 9 bases, in that order; junction bases with no gene match: 3. The CDR3 DNA follows: TGTGCCAGCAGCGTAGGGACAGGCCGTGAGCAGTTCTTC. Translated: CASSVGTGREQFF.

This chain links TRBV19 with TRBJ2-2; 8 nucleotides line up with TRBD2. V shed 9 bases and J 6 bases; nucleotides not matched to a gene: 9. Germline values: CDR1 LNHDA, CDR2 SQIVND (reference sequence). The CDR3 runs to 14 residues. This CDR3 reads CASGGERGSGELFF. The CDR3 bases are TGTGCCAGCGGGGGGGAGCGGGGGTCCGGGGAGCTGTTTTTT.

The chain carries TRBV10-3 and TRBJ2-7; 10 bases line up with TRBD1. CDR1 and CDR2 from the germline V gene are ENHRY and SYGVKD. Trimming cost V 8 bases and J 3 bases; bases outside gene matches: 4. The CDR3 loop spans 13 amino acids. The CDR3 protein is CAIGQGDFYEQYF. CDR3 DNA sequence: TGTGCCATCGGACAGGGGGATTTCTACGAGCAGTACTTC.